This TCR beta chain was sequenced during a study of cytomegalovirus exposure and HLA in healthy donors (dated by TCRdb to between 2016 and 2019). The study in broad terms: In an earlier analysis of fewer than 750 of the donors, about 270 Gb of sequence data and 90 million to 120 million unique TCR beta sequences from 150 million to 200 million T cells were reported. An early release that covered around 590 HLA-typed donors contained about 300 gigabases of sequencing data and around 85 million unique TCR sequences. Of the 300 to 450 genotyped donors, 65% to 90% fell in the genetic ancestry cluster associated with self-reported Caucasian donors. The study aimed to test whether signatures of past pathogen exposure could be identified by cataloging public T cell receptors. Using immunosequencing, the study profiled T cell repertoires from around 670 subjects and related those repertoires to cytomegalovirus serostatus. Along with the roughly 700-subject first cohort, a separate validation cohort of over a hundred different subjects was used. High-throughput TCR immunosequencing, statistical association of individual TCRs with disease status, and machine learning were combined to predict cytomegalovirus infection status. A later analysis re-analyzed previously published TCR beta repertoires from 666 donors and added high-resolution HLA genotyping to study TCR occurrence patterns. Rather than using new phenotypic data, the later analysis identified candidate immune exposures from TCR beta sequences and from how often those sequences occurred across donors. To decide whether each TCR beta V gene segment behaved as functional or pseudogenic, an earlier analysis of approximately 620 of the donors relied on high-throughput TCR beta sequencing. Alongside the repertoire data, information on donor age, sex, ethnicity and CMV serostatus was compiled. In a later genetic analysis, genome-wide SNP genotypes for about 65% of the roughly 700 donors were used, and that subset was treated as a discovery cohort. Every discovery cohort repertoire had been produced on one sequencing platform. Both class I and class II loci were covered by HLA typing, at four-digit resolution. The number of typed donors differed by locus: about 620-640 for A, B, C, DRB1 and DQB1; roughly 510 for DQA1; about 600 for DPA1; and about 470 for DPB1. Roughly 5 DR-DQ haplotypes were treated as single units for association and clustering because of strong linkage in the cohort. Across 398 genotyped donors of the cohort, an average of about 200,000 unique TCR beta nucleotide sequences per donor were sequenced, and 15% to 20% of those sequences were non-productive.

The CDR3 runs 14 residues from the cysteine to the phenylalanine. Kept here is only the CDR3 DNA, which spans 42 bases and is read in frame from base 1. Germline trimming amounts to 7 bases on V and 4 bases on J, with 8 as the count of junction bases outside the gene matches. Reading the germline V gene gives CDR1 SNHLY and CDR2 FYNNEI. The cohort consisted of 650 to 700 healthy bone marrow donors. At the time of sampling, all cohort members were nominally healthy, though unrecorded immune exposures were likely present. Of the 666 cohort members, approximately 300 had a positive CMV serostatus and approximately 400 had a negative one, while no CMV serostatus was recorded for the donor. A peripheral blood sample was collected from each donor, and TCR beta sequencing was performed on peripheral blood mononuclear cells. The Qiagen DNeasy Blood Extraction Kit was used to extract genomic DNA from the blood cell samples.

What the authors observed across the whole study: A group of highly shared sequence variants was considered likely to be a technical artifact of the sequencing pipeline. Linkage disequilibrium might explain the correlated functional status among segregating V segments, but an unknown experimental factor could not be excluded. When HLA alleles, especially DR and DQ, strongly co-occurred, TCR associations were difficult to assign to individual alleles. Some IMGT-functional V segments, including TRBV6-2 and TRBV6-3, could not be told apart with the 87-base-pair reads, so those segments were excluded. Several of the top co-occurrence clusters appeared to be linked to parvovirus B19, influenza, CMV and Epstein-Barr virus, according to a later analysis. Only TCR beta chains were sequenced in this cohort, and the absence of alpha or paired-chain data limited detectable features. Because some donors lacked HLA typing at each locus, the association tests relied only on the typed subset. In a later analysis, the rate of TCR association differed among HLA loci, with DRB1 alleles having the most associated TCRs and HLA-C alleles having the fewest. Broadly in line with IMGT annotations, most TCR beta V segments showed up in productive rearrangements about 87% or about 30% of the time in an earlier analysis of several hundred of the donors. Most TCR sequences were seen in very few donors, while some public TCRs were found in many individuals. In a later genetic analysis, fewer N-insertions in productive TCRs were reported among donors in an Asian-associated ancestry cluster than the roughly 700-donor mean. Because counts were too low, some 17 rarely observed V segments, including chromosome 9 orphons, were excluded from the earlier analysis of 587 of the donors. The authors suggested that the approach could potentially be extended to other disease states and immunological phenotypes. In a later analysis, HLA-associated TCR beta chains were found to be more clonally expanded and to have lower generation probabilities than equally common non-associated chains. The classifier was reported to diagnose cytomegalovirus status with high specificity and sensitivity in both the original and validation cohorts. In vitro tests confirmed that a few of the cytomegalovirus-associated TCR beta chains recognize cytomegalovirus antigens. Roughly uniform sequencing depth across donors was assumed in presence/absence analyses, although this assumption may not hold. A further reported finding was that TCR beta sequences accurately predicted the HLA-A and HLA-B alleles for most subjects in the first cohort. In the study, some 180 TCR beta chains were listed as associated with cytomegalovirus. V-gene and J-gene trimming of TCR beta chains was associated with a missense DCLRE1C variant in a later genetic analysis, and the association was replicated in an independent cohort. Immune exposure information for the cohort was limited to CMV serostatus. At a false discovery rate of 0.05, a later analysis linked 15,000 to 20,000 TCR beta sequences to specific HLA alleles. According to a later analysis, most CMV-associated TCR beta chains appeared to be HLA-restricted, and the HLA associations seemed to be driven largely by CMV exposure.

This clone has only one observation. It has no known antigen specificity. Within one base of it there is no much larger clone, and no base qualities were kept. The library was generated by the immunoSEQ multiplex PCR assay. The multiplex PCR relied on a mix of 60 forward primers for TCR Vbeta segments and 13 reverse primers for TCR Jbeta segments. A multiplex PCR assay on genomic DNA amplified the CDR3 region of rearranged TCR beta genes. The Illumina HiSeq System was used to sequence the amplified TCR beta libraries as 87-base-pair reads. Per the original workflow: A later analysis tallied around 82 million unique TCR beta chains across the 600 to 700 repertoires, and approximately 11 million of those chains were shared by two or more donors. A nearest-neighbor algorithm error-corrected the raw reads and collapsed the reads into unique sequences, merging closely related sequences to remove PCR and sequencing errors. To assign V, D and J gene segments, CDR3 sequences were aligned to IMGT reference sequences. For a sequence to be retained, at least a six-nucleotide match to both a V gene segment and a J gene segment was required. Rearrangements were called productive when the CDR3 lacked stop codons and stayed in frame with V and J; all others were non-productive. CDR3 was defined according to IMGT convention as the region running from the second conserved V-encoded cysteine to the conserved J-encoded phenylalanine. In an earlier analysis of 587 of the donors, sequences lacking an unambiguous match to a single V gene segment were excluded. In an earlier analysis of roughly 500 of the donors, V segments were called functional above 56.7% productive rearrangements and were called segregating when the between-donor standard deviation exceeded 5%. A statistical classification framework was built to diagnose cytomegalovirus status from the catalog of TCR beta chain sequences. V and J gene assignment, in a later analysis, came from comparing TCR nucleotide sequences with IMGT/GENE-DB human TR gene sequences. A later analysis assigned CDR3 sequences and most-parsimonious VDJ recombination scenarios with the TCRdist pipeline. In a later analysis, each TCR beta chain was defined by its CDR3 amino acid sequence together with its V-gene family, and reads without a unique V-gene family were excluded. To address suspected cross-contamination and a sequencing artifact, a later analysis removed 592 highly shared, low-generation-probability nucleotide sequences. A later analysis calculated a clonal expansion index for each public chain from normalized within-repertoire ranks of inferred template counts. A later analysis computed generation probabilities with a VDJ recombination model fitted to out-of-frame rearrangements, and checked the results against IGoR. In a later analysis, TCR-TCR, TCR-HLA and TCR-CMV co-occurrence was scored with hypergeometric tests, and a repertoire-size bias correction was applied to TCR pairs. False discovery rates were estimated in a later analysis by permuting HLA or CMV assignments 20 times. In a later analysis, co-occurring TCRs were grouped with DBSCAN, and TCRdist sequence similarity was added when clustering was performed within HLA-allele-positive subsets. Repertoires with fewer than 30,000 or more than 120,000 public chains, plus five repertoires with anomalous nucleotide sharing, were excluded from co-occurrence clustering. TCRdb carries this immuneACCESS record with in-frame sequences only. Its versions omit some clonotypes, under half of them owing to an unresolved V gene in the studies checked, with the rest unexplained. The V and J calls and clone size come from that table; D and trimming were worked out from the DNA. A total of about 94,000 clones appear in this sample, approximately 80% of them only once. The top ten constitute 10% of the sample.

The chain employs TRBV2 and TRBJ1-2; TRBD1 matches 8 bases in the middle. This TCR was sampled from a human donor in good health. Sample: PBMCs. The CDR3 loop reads CASIRGQGGYGYTF. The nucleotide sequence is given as TGTGCCAGCATTCGCGGACAGGGCGGCTATGGCTACACCTTC.